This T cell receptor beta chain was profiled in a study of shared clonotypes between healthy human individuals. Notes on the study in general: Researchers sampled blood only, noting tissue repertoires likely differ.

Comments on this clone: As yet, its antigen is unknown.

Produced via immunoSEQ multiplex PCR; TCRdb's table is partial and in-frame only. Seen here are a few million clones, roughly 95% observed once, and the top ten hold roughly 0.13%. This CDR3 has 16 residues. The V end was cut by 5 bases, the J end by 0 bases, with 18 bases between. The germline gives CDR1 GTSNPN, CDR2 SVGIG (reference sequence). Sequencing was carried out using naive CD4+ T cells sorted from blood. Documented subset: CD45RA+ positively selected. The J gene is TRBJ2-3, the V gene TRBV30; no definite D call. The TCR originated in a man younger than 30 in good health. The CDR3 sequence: CAWDRGPSTSTDTQYF. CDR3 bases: TGTGCCTGGGATAGAGGACCTTCAACTAGCACAGATACGCAGTATTTT.